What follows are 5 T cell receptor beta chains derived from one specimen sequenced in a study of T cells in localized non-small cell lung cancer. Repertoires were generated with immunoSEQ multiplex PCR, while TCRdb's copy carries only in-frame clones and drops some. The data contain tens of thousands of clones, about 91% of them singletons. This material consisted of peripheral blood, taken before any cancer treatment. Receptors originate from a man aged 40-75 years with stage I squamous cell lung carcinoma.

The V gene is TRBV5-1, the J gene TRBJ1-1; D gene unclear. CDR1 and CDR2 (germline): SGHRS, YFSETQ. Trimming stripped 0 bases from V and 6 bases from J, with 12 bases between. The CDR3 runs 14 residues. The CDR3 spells CASSLGNTEAEAFF. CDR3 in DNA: TGCGCCAGCAGCTTGGGGAACACGGAGGCTGAAGCTTTCTTT.

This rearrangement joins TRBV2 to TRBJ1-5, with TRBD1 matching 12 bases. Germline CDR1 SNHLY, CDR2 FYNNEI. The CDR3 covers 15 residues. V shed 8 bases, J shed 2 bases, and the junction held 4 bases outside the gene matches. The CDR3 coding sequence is TGTGCCAGCGGAAGGGACAGGGGGCGCAATCAGCCCCAGCATTTT. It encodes CASGRDRGRNQPQHF. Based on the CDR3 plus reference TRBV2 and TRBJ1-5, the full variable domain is EPEVTQTPSHQVTQMGQEVILRCVPISNHLYFYWYRQILGQKVEFLVSFYNNEISEKSEIFDDQFSVERPDGSNFTLKIRSTKLEDSAMYFCASGRDRGRNQPQHFGDGTRLSIL.

CDR3 loop: CASSPGWGRGPYEQYF. The DNA for the CDR3 is TGTGCCAGCAGTCCTGGCTGGGGAAGAGGGCCCTACGAGCAGTACTTC. The chain joins TRBV5-5 to TRBJ2-7, with D maybe TRBD2 (5 bases). Per the germline V gene, CDR1 is SGHKS and CDR2 is YYEKEE (reference sequence). CDR3 length: 16 residues. V was pared by 5 bases and J by 2 bases, with 20 bases between.

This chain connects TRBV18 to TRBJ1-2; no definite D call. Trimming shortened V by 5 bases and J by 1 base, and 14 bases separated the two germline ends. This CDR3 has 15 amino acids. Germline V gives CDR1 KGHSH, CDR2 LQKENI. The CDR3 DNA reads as TGTGCCAGCTCATTCCGGACGAATAATAACTATGGCTACACCTTC. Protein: CASSFRTNNNYGYTF.

The CDR3 nucleotides are TGTGCCAGCAGCGTAGCCGGGACAGGGACCTACGAGCAGTACTTC. Encoded protein: CASSVAGTGTYEQYF. The rearrangement joins TRBV9 to TRBJ2-7; 9 bases fit TRBD1. The CDR3 runs to 15 residues. V was pared by 0 bases and J by 2 bases, with 3 bases of the junction left unmatched. Germline CDR1 SGDLS, CDR2 YYNGEE.